This record looks at one TCR beta chain sequence and its context. What antigen it recognizes has not been identified. This entry belongs to a study of cytomegalovirus exposure and HLA in healthy donors (dated by TCRdb to the late 2010s). General notes on the study: An earlier analysis of roughly 500 of the donors reported over 250 Gb of sequence data and around 120 million unique TCR beta sequences obtained from approximately 180 million T cells. An early release covering 500 to 750 HLA-typed donors comprised 300 to 350 gigabases of sequencing data and about 90 million unique TCR sequences. Among the roughly 390 genotyped donors, about 85% belonged to the genetic ancestry cluster associated with self-reported Caucasian donors. The aim of the study was to test whether cataloging public T cell receptors could identify signatures of past pathogen exposure. The study profiled the T cell repertoires of hundreds of subjects by immunosequencing and related them to cytomegalovirus serostatus. A separate validation cohort of more than 100 different subjects was used in addition to the approximately 610-subject first cohort. High-throughput TCR immunosequencing, statistical association of individual TCRs with disease status, and machine learning were combined to predict cytomegalovirus infection status. To study patterns of TCR occurrence, a later analysis re-analyzed previously published TCR beta repertoires from under 750 donors and added high-resolution HLA genotyping. Rather than drawing on any new phenotypic data, the later analysis identified candidate immune exposures from TCR beta sequences and the way those sequences occurred across donors. An earlier analysis of some 500 of the donors used high-throughput TCR beta sequencing to judge whether each TCR beta V gene segment behaved as functional or pseudogenic. Donor age, sex, ethnicity and CMV serostatus were collected together with the repertoire data. A later genetic analysis used genome-wide SNP genotypes for 398 of the 666 donors, treating that subset as a discovery cohort. Every repertoire in the discovery cohort had been generated on one and the same sequencing platform. Class I and class II HLA loci were covered by the typing at four-digit resolution. The number of donors typed differed by locus, with roughly 629-640 for A, B, C, DRB1 and DQB1, 522 for DQA1, approximately 580 for DPA1, and around 430 for DPB1. Because of strong linkage in the cohort, a few DR-DQ haplotypes were treated as single units for association and clustering. On average, roughly 250,000 unique TCR beta nucleotide sequences were sequenced per donor among 350 to 400 genotyped donors of the cohort, with roughly 18% of those sequences being non-productive.

The cohort comprised more than 550 healthy bone marrow donors. At the time of sampling, every cohort member was nominally healthy, though immune exposures that went unrecorded were likely present. The donor was CMV seropositive and belonged to the group of a few hundred seropositive cohort members. A peripheral blood sample was collected from each donor, and TCR beta sequencing was performed on peripheral blood mononuclear cells. The Qiagen DNeasy Blood Extraction Kit was used to extract genomic DNA from the blood cell samples. Points the paper makes about the study in general: Specific HLA alleles were associated with roughly 16,000 TCR beta sequences at a false discovery rate of 0.05 in a later analysis. The 87-base-pair reads could not distinguish some IMGT-functional V segments, including TRBV6-2 and TRBV6-3, so those segments were excluded. The classifier was reported to diagnose cytomegalovirus status with high specificity and sensitivity in both the original and validation cohorts. Assigning TCR associations to individual alleles was difficult when HLA alleles, especially DR and DQ, strongly co-occurred. The authors suggested that the approach could potentially be extended to other disease states and immunological phenotypes. Most CMV-associated TCR beta chains appeared to be HLA-restricted in a later analysis, and the HLA associations seemed to be driven largely by CMV exposure. Several of the top co-occurrence clusters appeared to be linked to parvovirus B19, influenza, CMV and Epstein-Barr virus, according to a later analysis. In an earlier analysis of approximately 590 of the donors, most TCR beta V segments appeared in productive rearrangements about 87% or about 30% of the time, broadly matching IMGT annotations. In the study, 150 to 200 TCR beta chains were listed as associated with cytomegalovirus. Presence/absence analyses assumed roughly uniform sequencing depth across donors, an assumption that may not hold. In a later analysis, TCR association rates were found to vary across HLA loci, with the most associated TCRs seen for DRB1 alleles and the fewest for HLA-C alleles. In a later analysis, HLA-associated TCR beta chains showed more clonal expansion and lower generation probabilities than non-associated chains that were equally common. Because HLA typing was missing for some donors at each locus, association tests included only the typed subset. The earlier analysis of 450 to 700 of the donors excluded approximately 15 rarely observed V segments, including chromosome 9 orphons, because counts were too low. The sequencing pipeline was judged likely to have produced a cluster of highly shared sequence variants as a technical artifact. A further reported finding was that TCR beta sequences accurately predicted the HLA-A and HLA-B alleles for most subjects in the first cohort. Across donors, most TCR sequences were observed very rarely, whereas some public TCRs were present in many individuals. In this cohort, only TCR beta chains were sequenced, and detectable features were limited by the absence of alpha or paired-chain data. V-gene and J-gene trimming of TCR beta chains was associated with a missense DCLRE1C variant in a later genetic analysis, and the association was replicated in an independent cohort. A later genetic analysis reported fewer N-insertions in productive TCRs among donors in an Asian-associated ancestry cluster than the roughly 700-donor mean. A few of the identified cytomegalovirus-associated TCR beta chains were confirmed in vitro to be specific for cytomegalovirus antigens. Linkage disequilibrium might explain the correlated functional status among segregating V segments, but an unknown experimental factor could not be ruled out. The only immune exposure information available for the cohort was CMV serostatus.

The library was obtained by the immunoSEQ multiplex PCR assay. A mixture of 60 forward primers for TCR Vbeta segments and 13 reverse primers for TCR Jbeta segments was used in the multiplex PCR. A multiplex PCR assay on genomic DNA amplified the CDR3 region of rearranged TCR beta genes. On the Illumina HiSeq System, the amplified TCR beta libraries were sequenced as 87-base-pair reads. The paper's processing steps were these. A later analysis counted tens of millions of unique TCR beta chains across the 666 repertoires, and some 11 million of these chains were shared by at least two donors. A nearest-neighbor algorithm error-corrected the raw reads and collapsed the reads into unique sequences, merging closely related sequences to remove PCR and sequencing errors. V, D and J gene segments were assigned by aligning CDR3 sequences to IMGT reference sequences. For a sequence to be retained, at least a six-nucleotide match to both a V gene segment and a J gene segment was required. Rearrangements were called productive when the CDR3 lacked stop codons and stayed in frame with V and J; all others were non-productive. CDR3 was defined by IMGT convention, running from the second conserved V-encoded cysteine to the conserved J-encoded phenylalanine. Sequences without an unambiguous match to a single V gene segment were excluded from the earlier analysis of 450 to 750 of the donors. An earlier analysis of about 590 of the donors classified V segments as functional when productive rearrangements were above 56.7% and as segregating when the standard deviation between donors was above 5%. A statistical classification framework was developed to diagnose cytomegalovirus status using the catalog of TCR beta chain sequences. A later analysis assigned V and J genes by comparing TCR nucleotide sequences with IMGT/GENE-DB human TR gene sequences. A later analysis assigned CDR3 sequences and most-parsimonious VDJ recombination scenarios with the TCRdist pipeline. In a later analysis, each TCR beta chain was defined by its CDR3 amino acid sequence together with its V-gene family, and reads lacking a unique V-gene family were excluded. As a way to deal with suspected cross-contamination and a sequencing artifact, a later analysis dropped hundreds of nucleotide sequences that were highly shared and had low generation probability. A later analysis calculated a clonal expansion index for each public chain from normalized within-repertoire ranks of inferred template counts. Generation probabilities in a later analysis came from a VDJ recombination model fitted to out-of-frame rearrangements, and those results were checked against IGoR. A later analysis scored TCR-TCR, TCR-HLA and TCR-CMV co-occurrence with hypergeometric tests, applying a repertoire-size bias correction to TCR pairs. To estimate false discovery rates, a later analysis permuted the HLA or CMV assignments 20 times. In a later analysis, co-occurring TCRs were grouped using DBSCAN, with TCRdist sequence similarity added in when clustering inside HLA-allele-positive subsets. Repertoires with fewer than 30,000 or more than 120,000 public chains were left out of co-occurrence clustering, as were a handful of repertoires with anomalous nucleotide sharing. TCRdb provides this immuneACCESS table in a form limited to in-frame rearrangements. Some clones are lacking; in checked studies, under half of them reflect an unresolved V gene, and why the rest are absent is not known. V and J calls and clone size are those listed in that table; D and trimming were worked out from the DNA. This sample's clone table shows under 250,000 clones. Roughly 1.1% of the sample is in the top ten clones.

Its CDR3 holds 18 amino acids, cysteine through phenylalanine. Solely the CDR3 DNA is kept, with 54 bases framed from the first base. The germline V gene provides CDR1 SGHTA and CDR2 FQGNSA. V loses 4 bases of germline sequence and J loses 0 bases, and the interval between the two ends is 19 bases. Rearrangement joined TRBV7-2 to TRBJ1-3; the best D guess is TRBD1, with 5 bases matching. Sequenced sample: PBMCs. The TCR was taken from a girl aged 2 to 10 in good health and CMV-seropositive. CDR3 loop: CASSSPAGRGVSGNTIYF. The bases are TGTGCCAGCAGCTCACCGGCGGGACGTGGGGTCTCTGGAAACACCATATATTTT.